This T cell receptor beta chain was found in a study of CD8 T cells in Susac syndrome. Looked up from germline, CDR1 is LNHDA and CDR2 is SQIVND (reference sequence). The CDR3 covers 14 residues. Trimming took off 3 bases at V and 8 bases at J, with 16 bases between the two ends. RNA was extracted with the RNeasy kit, and a quantity of roughly 0.5 to 1 ug was reverse transcribed using random hexamers. A single record per CDR3 protein comes from TCRdb applying MiXCR to the immunoSEQ multiplex PCR reads. The data contain 90,000 to 150,000 distinct CDR3 sequences, around 94% of them seen just once; the ten biggest clones take up just over 0.095%.

The source material was CD4+ T cells from PBMCs. This clonotype originated in a human donor in good health. J is TRBJ1-2 and V is TRBV19; tentatively, D is TRBD1 (6 bases). The CDR3 reads CASSMARGMGGYTF. DNA of the CDR3: TGTGCCAGTAGTATGGCCAGGGGAATGGGCGGCTACACCTTC.